These 31 T cell receptor beta chains were sequenced from one sample in a study of blood T cell repertoires in COVID-19. Using immunoSEQ multiplex PCR, the repertoire was profiled, and TCRdb retains in-frame clones only, with some absent. The data contain a few hundred thousand clones, approximately 90% of them singletons. Specimen: peripheral blood. The receptors originated from a woman in her 30s with COVID-19, enrolled during active disease.

This clone showed up just a few times. The rearrangement uses TRBV2 and TRBJ1-4; TRBD1 is a possible D gene (6 bases). The CDR3 length is 14 residues. V was pared by 4 bases and J by 8 bases, with 14 bases between. Germline V gene sequence: CDR1 SNHLY, CDR2 FYNNEI. The CDR3 DNA reads as TGTGCCAGCAGTGGCTGGGACAATGAAGAAAAACTGTTTTTT. Amino acids: CASSGWDNEEKLFF.

The chain joins TRBV7-9 to TRBJ2-3; D possibly corresponds to TRBD2 (5 bases). Germline CDR1 reads SEHNR; CDR2 reads FQNEAQ (reference sequence). The CDR3 contains 17 residues. V gave up 5 bases and J gave up 4 bases, with 22 bases separating them. The chain's CDR3 is CASSPTGVPSGPDTQYF. The DNA of the CDR3 is TGTGCCAGCAGCCCCACCGGGGTCCCGTCAGGCCCAGATACGCAGTATTTT. Full variable domain (outside the CDR3, taken from reference TRBV7-9 and TRBJ2-3): DTGVSQNPRHKITKRGQNVTFRCDPISEHNRLYWYRQTLGQGPEFLTYFQNEAQLEKSRLLSDRFSAERPKGSFSTLEIQRTEQGDSAMYLCASSPTGVPSGPDTQYFGPGTRLTVL.

The genes are TRBV3-1 (or the pseudogene TRBV3-2) and TRBJ2-7, with a tentative D call TRBD1 (5 bases). Trimming cost V 3 bases and J 1 base, with 10 bases left between them. This CDR3 has 14 amino acids. Germline CDR1 LGHDT, CDR2 YNNKEL (reference sequence). CDR3 coding DNA: TGTGCCAGCAGCCACCGGACACCTTCCTACGAGCAGTACTTC. Protein product: CASSHRTPSYEQYF.

Here the CDR3 DNA reads TGTGCCAGCAAGGTTAGCGGGTATAGCAATCAGCCCCAGCATTTT. Protein: CASKVSGYSNQPQHF. The V and J genes are TRBV28 and TRBJ1-5; the D is unclear. The CDR3 has 15 residues. The V gene lost 7 bases and the J gene lost 0 bases, with 13 bases spanning the gap. CDR1 and CDR2 (germline): MDHEN, SYDVKM. The whole variable domain, filled in from reference TRBV28 and TRBJ1-5, reads DVKVTQSSRYLVKRTGEKVFLECVQDMDHENMFWYRQDPGLGLRLIYFSYDVKMKEKGDIPEGYSVSREKKERFSLILESASTNQTSMYLCASKVSGYSNQPQHFGDGTRLSIL.

V and J are TRBV10-3 and TRBJ2-5, with TRBD1 identical over 7 bases. Germline V gene lookup returns CDR1 ENHRY and CDR2 SYGVKD. The CDR3 extends over 15 amino acids. V was pared by 0 bases and J by 1 base, with 2 bases of the junction left unmatched. The CDR3 region is CAISESTGVQETQYF. The CDR3 DNA follows: TGTGCCATCAGTGAGTCAACAGGGGTCCAAGAGACCCAGTACTTC.

The rearrangement joins TRBV5-6 to TRBJ1-6, with D perhaps TRBD1 (6 bases). Germline V gives CDR1 SGHDT, CDR2 YYEEEE. There are 14 residues in the CDR3. Between the trimmed V and J ends, which lost 2 bases and 13 bases, there was a span of 16 bases. CDR3 sequence: CASSLLQGRSPLHF. The CDR3 nucleotides read TGTGCCAGCAGCTTACTACAGGGCAGATCGCCCCTCCACTTT.

V gene TRBV7-9 combines with J gene TRBJ1-1, with D possibly matching TRBD1 (5 bases). The CDR3 consists of 15 residues. The V end was cut by 2 bases, the J end by 4 bases, with 14 bases between. Germline CDR1 is SEHNR and CDR2 is FQNEAQ (reference sequence). CDR3 in amino acids: CASSLKAGGGTEAFF. The CDR3 bases are TGTGCCAGCAGCTTAAAGGCGGGGGGTGGCACTGAAGCTTTCTTT.

A note on this clone: This same CDR3 is encoded by further DNA sequences in the sample. The genes are TRBV5-1 and TRBJ2-1, with TRBD1 matching 7 bases. The CDR3 consists of 14 residues. Trimming took 0 bases from V and 3 from J; bases not matched to a gene: 0. Germline CDR1 SGHRS, CDR2 YFSETQ. CDR3 in DNA: TGCGCCAGCAGCTTGGGACAGGGCTACAATGAGCAGTTCTTC. Translation: CASSLGQGYNEQFF.

The chain joins TRBV9 to TRBJ1-2; 7 bases fit TRBD1. The V gene end was trimmed by 0 bases and the J gene end by 4 bases; junction bases not matched to a gene: 3. Germline V gene lookup returns CDR1 SGDLS and CDR2 YYNGEE. The CDR3 has 14 residues. CDR3 protein: CASSVEEGAYGYTF. In nucleotides, the CDR3 is TGTGCCAGCAGCGTAGAAGAGGGGGCCTATGGCTACACCTTC. Looking up the rest from reference TRBV9 and TRBJ1-2 gives the full variable domain: DSGVTQTPKHLITATGQRVTLRCSPRSGDLSVYWYQQSLDQGLQFLIQYYNGEERAKGNILERFSAQQFPDLHSELNLSSLELGDSALYFCASSVEEGAYGYTFGSGTRLTVV.

The rearrangement links TRBV25-1 to TRBJ2-7; D gene uncertain. The germline V gene encodes CDR1 MGHDK and CDR2 SYGVNS. The CDR3 covers 13 residues. Deletions cut 2 bases from V and 6 bases from J, with 11 bases between. CDR3 region: CASSENPSGEQYF. The CDR3 DNA sequence: TGTGCCAGCAGTGAAAACCCCTCCGGCGAGCAGTACTTC.

J is TRBJ2-4 and V is TRBV2, with TRBD1 matching 7 bases. Germline loops: CDR1 SNHLY, CDR2 FYNNEI. The CDR3 length is 16 residues. V shed 7 bases, J shed 0 bases, and the junction held 9 bases outside the gene matches. The CDR3 DNA follows: TGTGCCAGCACCCTTAGGGGGCAACTAGCCAAAAACATTCAGTACTTC. Its translation: CASTLRGQLAKNIQYF.

This chain joins TRBV30 and TRBJ2-1; D is perhaps TRBD2 (5 bases). Germline assignment: CDR1 GTSNPN and CDR2 SVGIG (reference sequence). With 4 bases removed from V and 3 bases from J, the gap between germline ends came to 16 bases. The CDR3 is 15 residues long. The CDR3 is CAWTQLGNFYNEQFF. The CDR3 DNA sequence: TGTGCCTGGACCCAACTAGGGAACTTCTACAATGAGCAGTTCTTC.

DNA of the CDR3: TGTGCCAGCAGCTTGGCGGGGGGCAATCAGCCCCAGCATTTT. It specifies CASSLAGGNQPQHF. The V and J genes are TRBV27 and TRBJ1-5; D might be TRBD1 (5 bases). V was pared by 6 bases and J by 2 bases, with 11 bases between. The germline CDR1 and CDR2 sequences are MNHEY and SMNVEV (reference sequence). The CDR3 has 14 amino acids.

The V gene is TRBV7-2, the J gene TRBJ1-2; TRBD1 is a possible D gene (5 bases). Trimming removed 1 base from V and 5 bases from J, with 8 bases in between. The CDR3 extends over 13 amino acids. CDR1 is SGHTA and CDR2 is FQGNSA in the germline V gene. CDR3 region: CASSLERQYGYTF. As DNA, the CDR3 is TGTGCCAGCAGCTTAGAGCGACAGTATGGCTACACCTTC.

This sequence joins TRBV4-1 and TRBJ2-7, with 10 bases fitting TRBD1. Germline V gene lookup returns CDR1 MGHRA and CDR2 YSYEKL. CDR3 length: 16 amino acids. V was clipped by 4 bases and J by 6 bases; unmatched bases: 12. CDR3: CASSPGQGRSSGEQYF. The CDR3, as DNA: TGCGCCAGCAGCCCGGGACAGGGGCGATCGAGTGGCGAGCAGTACTTC.

The rearrangement links TRBV28 to TRBJ2-5; 9 nucleotides align to TRBD1. Trimming took 1 base from V and 5 from J; bases not matched to a gene: 8. Germline loops: CDR1 MDHEN, CDR2 SYDVKM. The CDR3 is 16 residues long. CDR3 DNA: TGTGCCAGCAGTTTATTTCTGACAGGGGGACAGGAGACCCAGTACTTC. Translated, it gives CASSLFLTGGQETQYF.

This rearrangement joins TRBV6-5 to TRBJ1-2, with D maybe TRBD1 (5 bases). This CDR3 comprises 13 residues. Germline V gene data show CDR1 as MNHEY and CDR2 as SVGAGI. The ends were cut back, 6 bases at V and 8 bases at J, with 16 bases in the middle. The CDR3 here is CASRRSAGQGYTF. The DNA for the CDR3 is TGTGCCAGCAGACGATCTGCAGGGCAAGGCTACACCTTC.

This chain joins TRBV10-2 and TRBJ1-2; no reliable D call. V lost 4 bases and J 5 bases, leaving 5 bases between the germline ends. This CDR3 is 11 amino acids long. CDR1 is WSHSY, CDR2 SAAADI, per germline. CDR3 sequence: CASSGPYGYTF. The CDR3 DNA is TGCGCCAGCAGTGGTCCATATGGCTACACCTTC.

The chain uses TRBV6-2 or TRBV6-3 and TRBJ1-5; D is perhaps TRBD1 (5 bases). CDR3 length equals 14 residues. Germline CDR1 is MNHEY and CDR2 is SVGEGT. The ends were cut back, 0 bases at V and 4 bases at J, with 7 bases in the middle. The CDR3 here is CASSYSTENQPQHF. For the CDR3, the DNA is TGTGCCAGCAGTTACTCGACAGAAAATCAGCCCCAGCATTTT.

The genes are TRBV27 and TRBJ2-7; a weak D match, TRBD1 (6 bases). CDR3 length: 16 residues. The ends were cut back, 5 bases at V and 1 base at J, with 18 bases in the middle. Germline loops: CDR1 MNHEY, CDR2 SMNVEV (reference sequence). This chain's CDR3 is CASSLTPGQRSYEQYF. CDR3 bases: TGTGCCAGCAGTCTTACGCCCGGACAGCGGTCCTACGAGCAGTACTTC.

The genes are TRBV6-6 and TRBJ2-1; 7 positions agree with TRBD2. Germline CDR1 reads MNHNY; CDR2 reads SVGAGI (reference sequence). V trimming: 5 bases; J trimming: 2 bases; junction bases outside the gene matches: 12. The CDR3 is 17 residues long. The CDR3 DNA reads TGTGCCAGCAGTCCAAGGACTAGAAACGGACCCTACAATGAGCAGTTCTTC. This gives the protein CASSPRTRNGPYNEQFF.

V gene TRBV28 combines with J gene TRBJ2-1; TRBD2 matches at 10 bases. CDR1 is MDHEN and CDR2 is SYDVKM in the germline V gene. The junction had 12 bases not matched to a gene; V was cut back by 0 bases and J by 7 bases. CDR3 length equals 18 residues. The CDR3 DNA follows: TGTGCCAGCAGTTTATGGGGAGCGGGAGGGCCTAGTGAAAATGAGCAGTTCTTC. Its translation: CASSLWGAGGPSENEQFF.

This chain links TRBV6-5 with TRBJ2-5; no reliable D call. Germline CDR1 reads MNHEY; CDR2 reads SVGAGI. V was cut by 6 bases and J by 3 bases, with 11 bases left in between. CDR3 length equals 13 residues. CDR3 sequence: CASSRVVEETQYF. The CDR3 region has the DNA TGTGCCAGCAGCCGCGTAGTCGAAGAGACCCAGTACTTC.

The table lists this clone with a count of one. CDR3: CASSLDRGGSYEQYF. The CDR3 DNA follows: TGTGCCAGCAGCCTCGACAGGGGGGGCTCCTACGAGCAGTACTTC. The chain is built from TRBV6-5 and TRBJ2-7; 9 bases are shared with TRBD1. V gave up 6 bases and J gave up 0 bases; unmatched junction bases: 6. Germline lookup yields CDR1 MNHEY and CDR2 SVGAGI. The CDR3 is 15 residues long.

The chain couples TRBV4-1 to TRBJ2-7; 9 bases line up with TRBD1. Trimming at V came to 1 base and at J to 3 bases, leaving 7 bases not matched to a gene. CDR1 MGHRA and CDR2 YSYEKL come from the germline V gene. The CDR3 contains 16 residues. The CDR3 loop is CASSQVWTGADYEQYF. CDR3 bases: TGCGCCAGCAGCCAAGTCTGGACAGGGGCCGACTACGAGCAGTACTTC.

The rearrangement uses TRBV4-3 and TRBJ2-7; 7 bases agree with TRBD2. Germline values: CDR1 LGHNA, CDR2 YSLEER. The length of the CDR3 is 16 residues. The trim removed 0 bases at V and 3 bases at J, leaving 8 bases unmatched. The CDR3 sequence: CASSQEFASGGYEQYF. CDR3 DNA sequence: TGCGCCAGCAGCCAAGAATTCGCTAGCGGTGGCTACGAGCAGTACTTC.

The gene calls are TRBV30 and TRBJ1-5; 7 positions match TRBD1. The CDR3 covers 13 residues. Germline V CDR1 and CDR2: GTSNPN, SVGIG (reference sequence). CDR3 residues: CAYRGGVSQPQHF. DNA for the CDR3: TGTGCTTACAGAGGGGGCGTCTCTCAGCCCCAGCATTTT.

This clone appeared a single time. V is TRBV2 and J is TRBJ2-7, with D possibly matching TRBD2 (6 bases). Germline CDR1 SNHLY, CDR2 FYNNEI. V lost 6 bases and J 2 bases, leaving 23 bases between the germline ends. This CDR3 spans 17 amino acids. This CDR3 reads CASRSRGGSSVAYEQYF. The CDR3 DNA is TGTGCCAGCAGAAGTCGTGGAGGGTCCAGCGTAGCCTACGAGCAGTACTTC.

This chain joins TRBV3-1 (or the pseudogene TRBV3-2) and TRBJ2-7; D gene ambiguous. V was shortened by 0 bases and J by 1 base, with 4 bases between the two germline ends. This CDR3 is 13 amino acids long. CDR1 is LGHDT, CDR2 YNNKEL, per germline (reference sequence). CDR3 nucleotide sequence: TGTGCCAGCAGCCAAGACTTGTCCTACGAGCAGTACTTC. It translates to CASSQDLSYEQYF.

The chain is built from TRBV3-1 (or the pseudogene TRBV3-2) and TRBJ2-2; D is possibly TRBD1 (6 bases). V was trimmed by 1 base and J by 8 bases, leaving 14 bases between them. The CDR3 spans 15 residues. The germline V gene has CDR1 LGHDT and CDR2 YNNKEL (reference sequence). The CDR3 spells CASSQVVGGKGELFF. The CDR3 nucleotides are TGTGCCAGCAGCCAAGTGGTAGGGGGAAAGGGGGAGCTGTTTTTT.

This chain uses TRBV6-6 with TRBJ1-2; D is uncertain. The CDR3 spans 13 residues. V was clipped by 7 bases and J by 4 bases, with 13 bases between them. Germline V gives CDR1 MNHNY, CDR2 SVGAGI (reference sequence). CDR3 loop: CASTPLGFYGYTF. CDR3 nucleotide sequence: TGTGCCAGCACCCCACTCGGTTTCTATGGCTACACCTTC.